Listed here are 22 T cell receptor beta chains from one sample, sequenced in a study of T cell responses to AZD1222 COVID-19 vaccine. The table came from immunoSEQ multiplex PCR; TCRdb's copy has only in-frame clones and leaves some out. Among around 170,000 clones, roughly 90% were seen once, and the ten largest hold 0.75% to 1%. The sequenced sample was peripheral blood, obtained on day 0 of AZD1222 vaccination. The receptor set was obtained from an adult in good health.

The rearrangement links TRBV3-1 (or the pseudogene TRBV3-2) to TRBJ1-6; tentatively, D is TRBD1 (5 bases). Germline CDR1 and CDR2: LGHDT and YNNKEL (reference sequence). Trimming pared 3 bases from V and 7 bases from J, leaving 10 bases between. This CDR3 is 14 amino acids long. CDR3 sequence: CASSHGGGNSPLHF. Written as DNA, the CDR3 is TGTGCCAGCAGCCACGGGGGTGGGAATTCACCCCTCCACTTT.

The chain couples TRBV6-2 or TRBV6-3 to TRBJ2-3, with TRBD2 identical over 10 bases. The V gene's germline CDR1 is MNHEY and CDR2 SVGEGT. V shed 1 base, J shed 1 base, and the junction held 2 bases outside the gene matches. CDR3 length equals 16 residues. The CDR3 sequence is CASSYFLAGGTDTQYF. DNA for the CDR3: TGTGCCAGCAGTTACTTCCTAGCGGGGGGCACAGATACGCAGTATTTT.

The V and J genes are TRBV3-1 (or the pseudogene TRBV3-2) and TRBJ2-7, with 7 bases identical to TRBD2. The V and J ends lost 4 bases and 2 bases, in that order; junction bases with no gene match: 8. This CDR3 region has 15 residues. Germline V gene sequence: CDR1 LGHDT, CDR2 YNNKEL (reference sequence). The CDR3 is CASSLRGAGAYEQYF. DNA for the CDR3: TGTGCCAGCAGCCTCCGTGGTGCGGGGGCCTACGAGCAGTACTTC.

The rearrangement joins TRBV20-1 to TRBJ1-5; 7 nucleotides match TRBD1. The junction had 4 bases not matched to a gene; V was cut back by 3 bases and J by 2 bases. The germline V gene has CDR1 DFQATT and CDR2 SNEGSKA (reference sequence). The CDR3 is 14 amino acids. CDR3 in DNA: TGCAGTGCTAGTCGGCAGGGGGGCAATCAGCCCCAGCATTTT. Translated: CSASRQGGNQPQHF.

This clone was seen a single time. CDR3 region: CASSRRDSQAFF. The DNA for the CDR3 is TGTGCCAGTAGTCGGAGGGACTCTCAAGCTTTCTTT. The gene calls are TRBV19 and TRBJ1-1; perhaps TRBD1 as D (5 bases). Trimming cost V 5 bases and J 9 bases, with 13 bases left between them. Germline assignment: CDR1 LNHDA and CDR2 SQIVND (reference sequence). The CDR3 spans 12 residues.

This chain's CDR3 is CASSYALGSSYEQYF. DNA for the CDR3: TGTGCCAGCAGTTACGCCCTGGGTAGCTCCTACGAGCAGTACTTC. This chain connects TRBV6-5 to TRBJ2-7, with D hard to call. The CDR3 totals 15 residues. The ends were cut back, 2 bases at V and 0 bases at J, with 11 bases in the middle. Germline-derived CDR1 and CDR2 are MNHEY and SVGAGI.

The chain combines TRBV6-5 with TRBJ1-1; possible D gene TRBD1, 6 bases. CDR3 length equals 15 residues. From germline, CDR1 is MNHEY and CDR2 SVGAGI. The ends were cut back, 7 bases at V and 0 bases at J, with 15 bases in the middle. The CDR3 region is CASTPLQGLNTEAFF. The DNA for the CDR3 is TGTGCCAGCACCCCACTACAGGGATTGAACACTGAAGCTTTCTTT.

This rearrangement joins TRBV3-1 (or the pseudogene TRBV3-2) to TRBJ2-3; TRBD2 aligns across 10 bases. V shed 2 bases, J shed 4 bases, and the junction held 9 bases outside the gene matches. This CDR3 region has 17 residues. Germline V CDR1 and CDR2: LGHDT, YNNKEL (reference sequence). The CDR3 is CASSQPTGSGRPDTQYF. The CDR3 DNA sequence: TGTGCCAGCAGCCAACCCACGGGTAGCGGGAGGCCAGATACGCAGTATTTT.

J is TRBJ2-7 and V is TRBV6-5, with D maybe TRBD1 (5 bases). Trimming took 0 bases from V and 0 from J, leaving 9 bases between them. The CDR3 consists of 15 residues. Germline V lookup: CDR1 MNHEY, CDR2 SVGAGI. CDR3 sequence reads: CASSYSGASSYEQYF. In DNA, the CDR3 is TGTGCCAGCAGTTACTCAGGGGCGAGCTCCTACGAGCAGTACTTC.

The genes are TRBV6-2 or TRBV6-3 and TRBJ2-1; the D gene is possibly TRBD2 (5 bases). CDR1 is MNHEY, CDR2 SVGEGT, per germline. CDR3 size: 13 residues. The ends were cut back, 5 bases at V and 9 bases at J, with 14 bases in the middle. The CDR3 bases are TGTGCCAGCAGTCGTAACCGAGAGGGTGAGCAGTTCTTC. Protein product: CASSRNREGEQFF.

The chain links TRBV18 to TRBJ2-3, with D possibly matching TRBD2 (6 bases). V shed 3 bases and J shed 3 bases, with 13 bases lying between them. CDR3 length: 15 amino acids. Per the germline V gene, CDR1 is KGHSH and CDR2 is LQKENI. CDR3 DNA: TGTGCCAGCTCACCTAGCGGAGGGTTAACAGATACGCAGTATTTT. Translated: CASSPSGGLTDTQYF.

The V and J genes are TRBV27 and TRBJ1-1; no clear D gene. Germline V gene lookup returns CDR1 MNHEY and CDR2 SMNVEV (reference sequence). Trimming pared 8 bases from V and 4 bases from J, leaving 17 bases between. This CDR3 spans 14 amino acids. The CDR3 spells CASGKNGDGTEAFF. The CDR3 nucleotides read TGTGCCAGCGGGAAAAACGGGGATGGCACTGAAGCTTTCTTT.

The chain carries TRBV29-1 and TRBJ2-1, with D perhaps matching TRBD2 (6 bases). Germline-derived CDR1 and CDR2 are SQVTM and ANQGSEA. V lost 7 bases, J lost 2 bases, and 12 bases lay in between. CDR3 length: 13 amino acids. CDR3 amino acids: CSGEDRAYNEQFF. DNA for the CDR3: TGCAGCGGGGAGGACCGGGCCTACAATGAGCAGTTCTTC.

The chain uses TRBV28 and TRBJ2-7; 12 bases line up with TRBD2. V lost 3 bases, J lost 3 bases, and 6 bases stayed unmatched. CDR1 and CDR2 from the germline V gene are MDHEN and SYDVKM. The CDR3 is 16 residues long. The CDR3 loop is CASSLRTSGTHYEQYF. As DNA, the CDR3 is TGTGCCAGCAGTTTGAGGACTAGCGGGACACACTACGAGCAGTACTTC.

V gene TRBV27 combines with J gene TRBJ2-5; 10 nucleotides agree with TRBD2. The CDR3 runs to 15 residues. In germline, CDR1 is MNHEY, CDR2 SMNVEV (reference sequence). Unmatched junction bases numbered 9, after V lost 1 base and J lost 10 bases. The CDR3 region has the DNA TGTGCCAGCAGTTTATGGGCTAGCGGGGGTACGGACCAGTACTTC. Encoded protein: CASSLWASGGTDQYF.

The chain is built from TRBV19 and TRBJ2-4; TRBD2 matches at 8 bases. This CDR3 region has 16 residues. V lost 4 bases to trimming and J lost 1 base; unmatched junction nucleotides: 6. Germline lookup yields CDR1 LNHDA and CDR2 SQIVND (reference sequence). CDR3 nucleotide sequence: TGTGCCAGTAGTAGAACGGGGGGGCCCGCCAAAAACATTCAGTACTTC. It translates to CASSRTGGPAKNIQYF.

The chain joins TRBV19 to TRBJ2-7; no definite D call. The germline V gene encodes CDR1 LNHDA and CDR2 SQIVND (reference sequence). The ends were cut back, 7 bases at V and 0 bases at J, with 25 bases in the middle. This CDR3 contains 18 residues. In nucleotides, the CDR3 is TGTGCCAGTACCCCGACCGAAGATTTAGCCCTTTTCTCCTACGAGCAGTACTTC. Protein product: CASTPTEDLALFSYEQYF.

The chain employs TRBV7-9 and TRBJ1-1, with D perhaps matching TRBD1 (6 bases). V lost 9 bases to trimming and J lost 8 bases, with 16 bases between them. The CDR3 totals 12 residues. From germline, CDR1 is SEHNR and CDR2 FQNEAQ (reference sequence). CDR3 coding DNA: TGTGCCAGTCGGATCGGGGGACAAGAAGCTTTCTTT. The encoded protein is CASRIGGQEAFF.

This clone was detected only once. The chain joins TRBV5-6 to TRBJ1-3, with 7 bases matching TRBD1. V was pared by 0 bases and J by 3 bases, with 6 bases of the junction left unmatched. The germline V gene encodes CDR1 SGHDT and CDR2 YYEEEE. The CDR3 is made up of 16 amino acids. The CDR3 nucleotides read TGTGCCAGCAGCTTGGAAGGGACAGAAGGTGGAAACACCATATATTTT. This translates into CASSLEGTEGGNTIYF.

The chain carries TRBV3-1 (or the pseudogene TRBV3-2) and TRBJ2-6, with unresolved D. CDR1 and CDR2 (germline): LGHDT, YNNKEL (reference sequence). This CDR3 spans 17 amino acids. The V end lost 1 base, the J end lost 3 bases, and 13 bases lay between the germline ends. Written as DNA, the CDR3 is TGTGCCAGCAGCCAAGCGAGACATTTAATTGGGGCCAACGTCCTGACTTTC. Encoded protein: CASSQARHLIGANVLTF.

The chain has TRBV29-1 and TRBJ2-4; possible D gene TRBD1, 6 bases. Trimming took off 4 bases at V and 8 bases at J, with 12 bases between the two ends. Germline CDR1 and CDR2: SQVTM and ANQGSEA. There are 12 residues in the CDR3. The CDR3 here is CSVALGADIQYF. The CDR3 nucleotides are TGCAGCGTTGCGTTGGGGGCTGACATTCAGTACTTC.

This rearrangement joins TRBV6-6 to TRBJ1-5, with D hard to call. CDR3 length: 13 amino acids. Trimming took off 2 bases at V and 0 bases at J, with 2 bases between the two ends. Germline V gene lookup returns CDR1 MNHNY and CDR2 SVGAGI (reference sequence). The CDR3 reads CASSYLSNQPQHF. The DNA of the CDR3 is TGTGCCAGCAGTTACCTTAGCAATCAGCCCCAGCATTTT.